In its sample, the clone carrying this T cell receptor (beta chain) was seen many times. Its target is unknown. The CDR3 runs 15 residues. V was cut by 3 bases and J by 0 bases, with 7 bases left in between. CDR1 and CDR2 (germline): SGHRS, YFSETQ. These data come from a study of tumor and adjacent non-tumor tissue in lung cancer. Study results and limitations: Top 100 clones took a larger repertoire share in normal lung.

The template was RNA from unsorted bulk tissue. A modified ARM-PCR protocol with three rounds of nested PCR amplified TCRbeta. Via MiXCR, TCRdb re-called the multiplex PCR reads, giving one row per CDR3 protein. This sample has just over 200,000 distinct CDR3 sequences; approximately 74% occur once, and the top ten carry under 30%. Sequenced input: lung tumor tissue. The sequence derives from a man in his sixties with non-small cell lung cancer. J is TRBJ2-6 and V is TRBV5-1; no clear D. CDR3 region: CASSSQNSGANVLTF. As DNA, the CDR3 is TGCGCCAGCAGCTCTCAAAACTCTGGGGCCAACGTCCTGACTTTC. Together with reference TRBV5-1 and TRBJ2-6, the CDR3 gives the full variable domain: KAGVTQTPRYLIKTRGQQVTLSCSPISGHRSVSWYQQTPGQGLQFLFEYFSETQRNKGNFPGRFSGRQFSNSRSEMNVSTLELGDSALYLCASSSQNSGANVLTFGAGSRLTVL.